Listed below are T cell receptor beta chains from one sample, sequenced in a study of T cell clones after liver transplantation. Sequencing was performed with immunoSEQ multiplex PCR; in TCRdb, only in-frame clones are kept and a portion is missing. Among more than 75,000 clones, around four fifths were seen once, and the ten largest hold approximately 0.47%. Sequenced here: CD4+ T cells from blood, sampled just over 45 months after liver transplant. The origin of the receptors is a human patient who received a liver transplant. Some of the T cells might come from the graft donor. Both conserved end residues are part of each CDR3. Each record gives: clone size, V gene, D gene, J gene, CDR3 protein, CDR3 DNA. D genes are given only for firm matches. The listing skips clone size in some rows; elsewhere it reads once, few, many or a size class.

>NA|TRBV7-3|NA|TRBJ2-3
CASSLSGASSTDTQYF
TGTGCCAGCAGCTTGTCGGGGGCCTCTAGCACAGATACGCAGTATTTT
>NA|TRBV5-1|TRBD2|TRBJ2-7
CASSLSGASYEQYF
TGCGCCAGCAGCTTAAGCGGGGCCTCCTACGAGCAGTACTTC
>NA|TRBV5-1|NA|TRBJ1-1
CASSPQPPTEAFF
TGCGCCAGCAGCCCACAACCCCCCACTGAAGCTTTCTTT
>NA|TRBV29-1|NA|TRBJ1-2
CSVGTRKNYGYTF
TGCAGCGTTGGGACAAGAAAAAACTATGGCTACACCTTC
>NA|TRBV13|TRBD2|TRBJ2-1
CASSLRFPASGIQLGHEQFF
TGTGCCAGCAGCTTACGATTCCCGGCTAGCGGGATTCAGTTAGGTCATGAGCAGTTCTTC
>NA|TRBV27|TRBD2|TRBJ2-2
CASSLSRRLAGNHTGELFF
TGTGCCAGCAGTTTATCTCGGCGACTAGCGGGTAACCACACCGGGGAGCTGTTTTTT
>NA|TRBV5-1|TRBD1|TRBJ1-5
CASSRTGGNQPQHF
TGCGCCAGCAGTCGGACAGGGGGCAATCAGCCCCAGCATTTT
>NA|TRBV5-1|NA|TRBJ2-6
CASSLGGSLSGANVLTF
TGCGCCAGCAGCTTGGGGGGGTCGCTGTCTGGGGCCAACGTCCTGACTTTC
>NA|TRBV28|TRBD2|TRBJ2-3
CASSPPGLAVDTQYF
TGTGCCAGCAGCCCCCCGGGACTAGCGGTGGATACGCAGTATTTT
>once|TRBV30|NA|TRBJ1-1
CACIGGTEAFF
TGTGCCTGCATCGGGGGAACTGAAGCTTTCTTT
>few|TRBV2|NA|TRBJ2-7
CASSLQPYEQYF
TGTGCCAGCAGCCTCCAACCCTACGAGCAGTACTTC
>NA|TRBV15|NA|TRBJ2-7
CATSRGLGTPSLEQYF
TGTGCCACCAGCAGAGGTTTAGGGACACCTTCTCTAGAGCAGTACTTC
>few|TRBV28|NA|TRBJ1-1
CASLGNTEAFF
TGTGCCAGCCTCGGGAACACTGAAGCTTTCTTT
>few|TRBV7-8|NA|TRBJ2-7
CASSLGRRRLYEQYF
TGTGCCAGCAGCTTAGGCAGGCGCCGTCTTTACGAGCAGTACTTC
>NA|TRBV4-1|TRBD1|TRBJ2-3
CASSPPTGTRTDTQYF
TGCGCCAGCAGCCCCCCGACAGGGACCCGCACAGATACGCAGTATTTT
>NA|TRBV28|NA|TRBJ1-3
CASSLPGSSSGNTIYF
TGTGCCAGCAGTTTGCCAGGGTCCAGCTCTGGAAACACCATATATTTT
>NA|TRBV30|TRBD2|TRBJ2-3
CAWSHGLAGGNTDTQYF
TGTGCCTGGAGCCACGGACTAGCGGGAGGTAACACAGATACGCAGTATTTT
>NA|TRBV4-3|NA|TRBJ2-3
CASSQRNTDTQYF
TGCGCCAGCAGCCAACGGAACACAGATACGCAGTATTTT
>NA|TRBV27|NA|TRBJ2-1
CASSISGTALREQFF
TGTGCCAGCAGTATCTCCGGGACTGCTCTTCGTGAGCAGTTCTTC
>NA|TRBV27|NA|TRBJ2-5
CASRKTAGTQYF
TGTGCCAGCAGAAAGACAGCGGGGACCCAGTACTTC
>NA|TRBV2|NA|TRBJ1-5
CASSGDTVNQPQHF
TGTGCCAGCAGTGGGGACACGGTGAATCAGCCCCAGCATTTT
>NA|TRBV11-2|NA|TRBJ2-5
CASSFHRGGETQYF
TGTGCCAGCAGCTTTCACAGGGGAGGGGAGACCCAGTACTTC
>NA|TRBV6-6|NA|TRBJ2-7
CASRGGLGQPGVQYF
TGTGCCAGCAGGGGGGGACTGGGGCAACCTGGTGTGCAGTACTTC
>NA|TRBV5-1|TRBD2|TRBJ2-7
CASSPNLPSGSYEQYF
TGCGCCAGCAGCCCCAACTTGCCCAGCGGGAGTTACGAGCAGTACTTC
>NA|TRBV11-2|TRBD1|TRBJ2-1
CASSSTAGTGEGEQFF
TGTGCCAGCAGCTCCACCGCCGGGACAGGGGAAGGCGAGCAGTTCTTC
>NA|TRBV14|TRBD1|TRBJ1-2
CASSQGPGGDYGYTF
TGTGCCAGCAGCCAAGGACCAGGGGGCGACTATGGCTACACCTTC
>few|TRBV28|NA|TRBJ1-2
CASSLLGSGYGYTF
TGTGCCAGCAGTTTGTTAGGGTCCGGCTATGGCTACACCTTC
>few|TRBV6-1|TRBD1|TRBJ2-5
CASSRQGPEETQYF
TGTGCCAGCAGCCGACAGGGCCCAGAAGAGACCCAGTACTTC
>NA|TRBV10-3|NA|TRBJ2-2
CAISEPPNTGELFF
TGTGCCATCAGTGAGCCCCCGAACACCGGGGAGCTGTTTTTT
>NA|TRBV7-2|NA|TRBJ2-7
CASSLIQGGGYEQYF
TGTGCCAGCAGCCTCATACAGGGTGGCGGCTACGAGCAGTACTTC
>NA|TRBV7-8|TRBD1|TRBJ2-7
CASRSTPGQGLYEQYF
TGTGCCAGCAGGTCGACACCGGGACAGGGTTTATACGAGCAGTACTTC
>NA|TRBV28|TRBD2|TRBJ2-1
CASSSPTSGSYNEQFF
TGTGCCAGCAGTTCCCCGACTAGCGGCTCCTACAATGAGCAGTTCTTC
>NA|TRBV19|NA|TRBJ2-3
CASRGGGQYTDTQYF
TGTGCCAGTAGAGGGGGGGGACAGTACACAGATACGCAGTATTTT
>NA|TRBV4-1|NA|TRBJ2-4
CASSQDTGRTGKNIQYF
TGCGCCAGCAGCCAAGATACCGGGCGCACGGGCAAAAACATTCAGTACTTC
>NA|TRBV30|NA|TRBJ1-2
CAWGRDRPRGYTF
TGTGCCTGGGGAAGGGACCGTCCTAGAGGCTACACCTTC
>NA|TRBV9|NA|TRBJ1-1
CASSGGLGTEAFF
TGTGCCAGCAGCGGGGGGTTAGGTACTGAAGCTTTCTTT
>NA|TRBV5-1|TRBD1|TRBJ1-1
CASSLAPYPGQGKTFF
TGCGCCAGCAGCTTGGCCCCTTATCCGGGACAGGGTAAAACTTTCTTT
>NA|TRBV2|NA|TRBJ2-3
CASSEGLASDGPSTDTQYF
TGTGCCAGCAGTGAAGGACTTGCCTCGGACGGCCCTAGCACAGATACGCAGTATTTT
>NA|TRBV7-6|TRBD1|TRBJ1-5
CASSQTGGQGYQPQHF
TGTGCCAGCAGCCAGACCGGAGGACAGGGGTATCAGCCCCAGCATTTT
>NA|TRBV7-8|NA|TRBJ1-5
CASSPANQPQHF
TGTGCCAGCAGCCCCGCGAATCAGCCCCAGCATTTT
>NA|TRBV7-8|TRBD2|TRBJ2-7
CASSERDRTSYEQYF
TGTGCCAGCAGCGAGCGGGACCGCACTTCCTACGAGCAGTACTTC